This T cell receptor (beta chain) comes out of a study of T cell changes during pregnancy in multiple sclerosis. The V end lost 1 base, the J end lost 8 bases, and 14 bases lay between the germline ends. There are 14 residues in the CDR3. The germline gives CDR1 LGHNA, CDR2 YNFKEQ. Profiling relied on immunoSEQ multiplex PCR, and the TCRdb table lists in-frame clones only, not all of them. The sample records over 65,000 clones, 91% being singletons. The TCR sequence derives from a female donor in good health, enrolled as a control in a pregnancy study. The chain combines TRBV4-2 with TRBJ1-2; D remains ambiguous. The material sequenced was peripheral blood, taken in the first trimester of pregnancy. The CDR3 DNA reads TGTGCCAGCAGCCAAGTAGATCCCCGATTGGGCTACACCTTC. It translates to CASSQVDPRLGYTF.